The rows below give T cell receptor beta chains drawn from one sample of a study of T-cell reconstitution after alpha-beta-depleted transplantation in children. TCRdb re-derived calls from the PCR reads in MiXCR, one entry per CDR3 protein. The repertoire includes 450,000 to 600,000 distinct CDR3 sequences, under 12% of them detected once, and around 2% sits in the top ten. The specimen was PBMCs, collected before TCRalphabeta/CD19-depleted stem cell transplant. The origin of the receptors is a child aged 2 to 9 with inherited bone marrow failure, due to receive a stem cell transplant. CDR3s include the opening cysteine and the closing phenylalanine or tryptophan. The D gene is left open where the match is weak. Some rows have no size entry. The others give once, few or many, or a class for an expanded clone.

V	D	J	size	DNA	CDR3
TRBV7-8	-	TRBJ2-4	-	TGTGCCAGCAGCCTAAACCTGTGGACGAGGGGAAACATTCAGTACTTC	CASSLNLWTRGNIQYF
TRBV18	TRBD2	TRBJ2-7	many	TGTGCCAGCTCACCAAAAGGGACTAGCGTTGCGGAGCAGTACTTC	CASSPKGTSVAEQYF
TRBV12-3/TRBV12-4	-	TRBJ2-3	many	TGTGCCAGCAGTTTAGGGAGCGTGACTAGCACAGATACGCAGTATTTT	CASSLGSVTSTDTQYF
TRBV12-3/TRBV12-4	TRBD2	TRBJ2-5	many	TGTGCCAGCAGTTTTGACAGCGGGGGAGAGACCCAGTACTTC	CASSFDSGGETQYF
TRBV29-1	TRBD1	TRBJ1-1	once	TGCAGCGTTGAGGGGGACAGGGTGTCTGAAGCTTTCTTT	CSVEGDRVSEAFF
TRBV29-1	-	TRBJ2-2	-	TGCAGCTTCATATTGGAGAGGGACACCGGGGAGCTGTTTTTT	CSFILERDTGELFF
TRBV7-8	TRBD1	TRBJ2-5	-	TGTGCCAGCAATTCCGACAGGGGCCAAGAGACCCAGTACTTC	CASNSDRGQETQYF
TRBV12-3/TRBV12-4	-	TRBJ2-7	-	TGTGCCAGCAGTTCGAGGGGGGGACAGGTCTACGAGCAGTACTTC	CASSSRGGQVYEQYF
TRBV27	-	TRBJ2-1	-	TGTGCCAGCAGGGGAGGGGGGGGTTGGTACAATGAGCAGTTCTTC	CASRGGGGWYNEQFF
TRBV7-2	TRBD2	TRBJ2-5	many	TGTGCCAGCAGCCCACCGGGACTAGCGACAGAGACCCAGTACTTC	CASSPPGLATETQYF
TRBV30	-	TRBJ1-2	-	TGTGCCTGGAGTGCGGACGGAGATGGCTACACCTTC	CAWSADGDGYTF
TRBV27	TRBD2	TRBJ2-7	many	TGTGCCAGCAGTTGGGGGACTAGCGGCTACGAGCAGTACTTC	CASSWGTSGYEQYF
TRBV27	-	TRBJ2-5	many	TGTGCCAGCAGTGACAGAAACCTCCAAGAGACCCAGTACTTC	CASSDRNLQETQYF
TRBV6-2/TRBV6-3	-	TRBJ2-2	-	TGTGCCAGCAGTTACTCGAAGCCCGGCACCGGGGAGCTGTTTTTT	CASSYSKPGTGELFF
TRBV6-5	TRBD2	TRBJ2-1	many	TGTGCCAGCAGTTATATAGGACTAGCCCACAATGAGCAGTTCTTC	CASSYIGLAHNEQFF
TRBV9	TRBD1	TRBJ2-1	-	TGTGCCAGCAGCGCCGGGACAGGAGAATTGAGCTCCTACAATGAGCAGTTCTTC	CASSAGTGELSSYNEQFF
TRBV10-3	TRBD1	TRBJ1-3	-	TGTGCCATCAGTACCAGCCGGGACAGAACTGGAAACACCATATATTTT	CAISTSRDRTGNTIYF
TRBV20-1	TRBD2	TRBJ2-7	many	TGCAGTGCGAGGCGGGAGGTAACCTACGAGCAGTACTTC	CSARREVTYEQYF
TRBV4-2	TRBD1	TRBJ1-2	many	TGTGCCAGCATGTCATCGACAGGGGCTGGCTACACCTTC	CASMSSTGAGYTF
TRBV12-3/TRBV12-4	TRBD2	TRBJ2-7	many	TGTGCCAGCAGCCCAGACGGACTAGCGGAGTACGAGCAGTACTTC	CASSPDGLAEYEQYF
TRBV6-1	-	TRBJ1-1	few	TGTGCCAGCAGACATCTCGGGGGTAGGACTGAAGCTTTCTTT	CASRHLGGRTEAFF
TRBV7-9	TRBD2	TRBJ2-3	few	TGTGCCAGCAGCCCCTGGTCTCGGGAGGGCCCAGCAGATACGCAGTATTTT	CASSPWSREGPADTQYF
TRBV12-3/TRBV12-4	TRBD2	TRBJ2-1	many	TGTGCCAGCAGTTTAGTTCCTAGCGGGGATTACAATGAGCAGTTCTTC	CASSLVPSGDYNEQFF
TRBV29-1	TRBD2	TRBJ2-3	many	TGCAGCGTTTCAGCGGGAGTGCCAGATACGCAGTATTTT	CSVSAGVPDTQYF
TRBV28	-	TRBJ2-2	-	TGTGCCAGCAGTTTTTTAACAGACTCGAACACCGGGGAGCTGTTTTTT	CASSFLTDSNTGELFF
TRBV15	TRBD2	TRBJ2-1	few	TGTGCCACCAGCAGAGTAGGGGAGGGCCTGTACAATGAGCAGTTCTTC	CATSRVGEGLYNEQFF
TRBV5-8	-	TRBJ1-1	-	TGTGCCAGCAGCTTAGTTTATCTAGAAGCTTTCTTT	CASSLVYLEAFF
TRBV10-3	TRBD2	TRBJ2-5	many	TGTGCCACCGCCGAAGGACTAGCGATGAAGGGGGCCCAGTACTTC	CATAEGLAMKGAQYF
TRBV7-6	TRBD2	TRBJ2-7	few	TGTGCCAGCAGCTTAGGTCCTAGCGGCGAGCAGTACTTC	CASSLGPSGEQYF
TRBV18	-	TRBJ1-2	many	TGTGCCAGCTCACCACGACAGATAAATGGCTACACCTTC	CASSPRQINGYTF
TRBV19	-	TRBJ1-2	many	TGTGCCAGTAGTATGGCTACAGGGAACTATGGCTACACCTTC	CASSMATGNYGYTF
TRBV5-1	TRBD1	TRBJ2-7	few	TGCGCCAGCAGCTTTGACAGGGGGATCCACGAGCAGTACTTC	CASSFDRGIHEQYF
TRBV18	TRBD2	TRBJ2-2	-	TGTGCCGGCGGGGGAACGAACACCGGGGAGCTGTTTTTT	CAGGGTNTGELFF
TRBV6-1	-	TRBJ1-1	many	TGTGCCAGCAGTGAAAACCTGGGGAGTAGGACTGAAGCTTTCTTT	CASSENLGSRTEAFF